This T cell receptor (beta chain) stems from a study of T cell responses to AZD1222 COVID-19 vaccine. Study results and caveats: Rises in breadth and depth of Spike-specific TCRs came after two AZD1222 doses. Spike regions recognized by vaccine-associated CD4 TCRs spanned the protein, led by 160-218 and 743-854.

About this clone itself: Its antigen remains unidentified.

The V and J ends lost 10 bases and 6 bases respectively, with 13 bases between them. The CDR3 is made up of 13 amino acids. The protocol was immunoSEQ multiplex PCR, while the TCRdb copy is restricted to in-frame clones and leaves out a portion. The table has about 150,000 clones, 80% to 95% seen once. This material consisted of peripheral blood, taken 28 days after the second AZD1222 dose. This sequence joins TRBV6-7 and TRBJ1-6; the D is unclear. TRBV6-7 is an open reading frame whose function is uncertain. The clonotype comes from an adult who received the AZD1222 COVID-19 vaccine. The CDR3 DNA is TGTGCCAACCCTGGGCATAGTAATTCACCCCTCCACTTT. Translating it yields CANPGHSNSPLHF.